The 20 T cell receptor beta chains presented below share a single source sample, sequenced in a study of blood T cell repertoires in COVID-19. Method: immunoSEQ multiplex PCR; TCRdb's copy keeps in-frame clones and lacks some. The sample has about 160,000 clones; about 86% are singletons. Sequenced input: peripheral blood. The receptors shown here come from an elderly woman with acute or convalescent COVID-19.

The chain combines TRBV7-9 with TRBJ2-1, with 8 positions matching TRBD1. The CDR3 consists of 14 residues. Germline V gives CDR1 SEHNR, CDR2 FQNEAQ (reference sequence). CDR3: CGSGTGREYNEQFF. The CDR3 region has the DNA TGTGGCTCGGGGACAGGAAGGGAGTACAATGAGCAGTTCTTC.

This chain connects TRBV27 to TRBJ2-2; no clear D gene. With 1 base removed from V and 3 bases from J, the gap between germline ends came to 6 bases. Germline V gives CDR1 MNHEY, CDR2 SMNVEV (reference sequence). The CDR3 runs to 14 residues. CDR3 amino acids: CASSLYSYTGELFF. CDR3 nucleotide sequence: TGTGCCAGCAGTTTATACAGTTACACCGGGGAGCTGTTTTTT.

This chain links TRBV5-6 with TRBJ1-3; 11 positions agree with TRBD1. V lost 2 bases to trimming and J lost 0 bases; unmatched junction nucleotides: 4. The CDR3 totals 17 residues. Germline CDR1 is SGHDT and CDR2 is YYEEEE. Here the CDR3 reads CASSFRTGGFSGNTIYF. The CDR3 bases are TGTGCCAGCAGCTTCAGGACAGGGGGCTTCTCTGGAAACACCATATATTTT.

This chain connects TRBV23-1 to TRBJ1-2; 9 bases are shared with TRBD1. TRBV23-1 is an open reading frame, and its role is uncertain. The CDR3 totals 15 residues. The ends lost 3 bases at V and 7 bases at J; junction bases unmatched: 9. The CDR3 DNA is TGCGCCAGCAGTCACTCCGGGACAGGGAAATTTGGCTACACCTTC. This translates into CASSHSGTGKFGYTF.

The CDR3, as DNA: TGTGCCAGTAGTATAATTGGAGGGAACACTGAAGCTTTCTTT. Its protein is CASSIIGGNTEAFF. The chain couples TRBV19 to TRBJ1-1; D not certain. The CDR3 sequence is 14 residues long. CDR1 and CDR2 (germline): LNHDA, SQIVND (reference sequence). V was trimmed by 2 bases and J by 1 base, leaving 8 bases between them.

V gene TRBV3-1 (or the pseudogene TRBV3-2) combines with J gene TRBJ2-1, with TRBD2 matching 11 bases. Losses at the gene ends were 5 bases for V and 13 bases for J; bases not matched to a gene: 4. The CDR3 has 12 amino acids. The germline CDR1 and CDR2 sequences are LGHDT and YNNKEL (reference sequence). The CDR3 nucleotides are TGTGCCAGCAGCTTGACTAGCGGGATCCAGTTCTTC. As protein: CASSLTSGIQFF.

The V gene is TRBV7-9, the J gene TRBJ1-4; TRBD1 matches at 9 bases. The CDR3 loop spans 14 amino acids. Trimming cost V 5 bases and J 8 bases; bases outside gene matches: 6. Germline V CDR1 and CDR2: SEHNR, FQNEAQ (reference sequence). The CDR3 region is CASSLGTGREKLFF. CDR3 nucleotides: TGTGCCAGCAGCCTCGGGACAGGGAGGGAAAAACTGTTTTTT.

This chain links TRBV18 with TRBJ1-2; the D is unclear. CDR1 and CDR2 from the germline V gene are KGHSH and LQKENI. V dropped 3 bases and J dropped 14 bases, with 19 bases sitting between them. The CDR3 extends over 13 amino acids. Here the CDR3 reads CASSPDSWRSRTF. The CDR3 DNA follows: TGTGCCAGCTCACCCGACTCCTGGCGGTCCCGGACCTTC.

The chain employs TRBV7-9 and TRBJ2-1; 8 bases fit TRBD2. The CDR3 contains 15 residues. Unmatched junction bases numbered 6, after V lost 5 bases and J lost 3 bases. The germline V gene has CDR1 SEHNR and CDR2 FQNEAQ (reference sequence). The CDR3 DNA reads TGTGCCAGCAGCCCCCCCAGCGGGAGCTACAATGAGCAGTTCTTC. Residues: CASSPPSGSYNEQFF. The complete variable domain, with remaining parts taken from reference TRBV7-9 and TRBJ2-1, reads DTGVSQNPRHKITKRGQNVTFRCDPISEHNRLYWYRQTLGQGPEFLTYFQNEAQLEKSRLLSDRFSAERPKGSFSTLEIQRTEQGDSAMYLCASSPPSGSYNEQFFGPGTRLTVL.

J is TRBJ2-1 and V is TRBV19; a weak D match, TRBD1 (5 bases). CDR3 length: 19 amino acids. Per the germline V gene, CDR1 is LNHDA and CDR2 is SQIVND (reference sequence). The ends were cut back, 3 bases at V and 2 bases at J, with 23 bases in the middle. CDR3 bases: TGTGCCAGTAGTATTCTCCTTGGGGCGAGGACCCCTACCTACAATGAGCAGTTCTTC. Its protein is CASSILLGARTPTYNEQFF.

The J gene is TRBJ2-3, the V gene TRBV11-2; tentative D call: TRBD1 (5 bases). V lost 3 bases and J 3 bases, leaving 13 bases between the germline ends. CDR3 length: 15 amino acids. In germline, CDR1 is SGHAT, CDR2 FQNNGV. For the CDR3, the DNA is TGTGCCAGCAGCTTTTTTGGACAAAGAACAGATACGCAGTATTTT. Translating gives CASSFFGQRTDTQYF.

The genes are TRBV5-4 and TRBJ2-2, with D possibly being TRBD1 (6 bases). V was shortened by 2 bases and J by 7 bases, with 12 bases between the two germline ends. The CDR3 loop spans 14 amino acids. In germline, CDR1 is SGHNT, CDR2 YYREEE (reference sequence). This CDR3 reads CASSFVGADGELFF. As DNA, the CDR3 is TGTGCCAGCAGCTTTGTGGGGGCGGACGGGGAGCTGTTTTTT.

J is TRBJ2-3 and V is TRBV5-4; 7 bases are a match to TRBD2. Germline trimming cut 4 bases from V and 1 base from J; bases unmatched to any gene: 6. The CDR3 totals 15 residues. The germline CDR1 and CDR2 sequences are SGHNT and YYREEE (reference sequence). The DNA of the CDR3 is TGTGCCAGCAGCCCCCCTCGGGGGGGCACAGATACGCAGTATTTT. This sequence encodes CASSPPRGGTDTQYF.

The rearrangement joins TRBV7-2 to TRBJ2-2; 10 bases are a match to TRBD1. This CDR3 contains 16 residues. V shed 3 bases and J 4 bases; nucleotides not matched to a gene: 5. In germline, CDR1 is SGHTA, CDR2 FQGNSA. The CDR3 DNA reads TGTGCCAGCAGCTTTGGACAGGGGGTTAGCACCGGGGAGCTGTTTTTT. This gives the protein CASSFGQGVSTGELFF.

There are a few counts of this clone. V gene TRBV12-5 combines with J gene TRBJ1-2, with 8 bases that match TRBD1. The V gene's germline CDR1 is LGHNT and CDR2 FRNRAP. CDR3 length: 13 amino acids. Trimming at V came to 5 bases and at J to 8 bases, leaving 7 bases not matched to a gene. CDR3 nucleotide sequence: TGTGCTAGTGGTCTGGACAGGGCCAAAGGCTACACCTTC. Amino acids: CASGLDRAKGYTF.

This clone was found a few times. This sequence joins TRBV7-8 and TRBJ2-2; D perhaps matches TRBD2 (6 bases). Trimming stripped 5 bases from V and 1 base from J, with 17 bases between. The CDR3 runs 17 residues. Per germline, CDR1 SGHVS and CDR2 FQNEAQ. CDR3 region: CASSQAGRLLNTGELFF. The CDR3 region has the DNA TGTGCCAGCAGCCAGGCGGGGCGTCTCTTGAACACCGGGGAGCTGTTTTTT.

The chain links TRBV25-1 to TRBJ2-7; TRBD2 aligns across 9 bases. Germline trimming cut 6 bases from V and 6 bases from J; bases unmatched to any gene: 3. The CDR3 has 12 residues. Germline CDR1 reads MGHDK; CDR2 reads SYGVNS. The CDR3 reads CASRTSGGEQYF. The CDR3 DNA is TGTGCCAGCAGGACTAGCGGCGGCGAGCAGTACTTC.

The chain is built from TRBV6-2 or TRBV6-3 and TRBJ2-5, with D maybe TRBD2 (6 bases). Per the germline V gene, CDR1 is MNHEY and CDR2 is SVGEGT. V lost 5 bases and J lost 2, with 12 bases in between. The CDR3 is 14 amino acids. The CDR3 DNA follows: TGTGCCAGCAGTGTCCGGCGGGGACAAGAGACCCAGTACTTC. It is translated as CASSVRRGQETQYF.

The CDR3 nucleotides read TGTGCCAGCCGGCAGGGGGCGTTCTACGAGCAGTACTTC. Its protein product is CASRQGAFYEQYF. The chain has TRBV28 and TRBJ2-7; 8 nucleotides line up with TRBD1. Germline loops: CDR1 MDHEN, CDR2 SYDVKM. With 8 bases clipped from V and 3 bases from J, the junction kept 6 bases outside the gene matches. The CDR3 loop spans 13 amino acids. Looking up the rest from reference TRBV28 and TRBJ2-7 gives the full variable domain: DVKVTQSSRYLVKRTGEKVFLECVQDMDHENMFWYRQDPGLGLRLIYFSYDVKMKEKGDIPEGYSVSREKKERFSLILESASTNQTSMYLCASRQGAFYEQYFGPGTRLTVT.

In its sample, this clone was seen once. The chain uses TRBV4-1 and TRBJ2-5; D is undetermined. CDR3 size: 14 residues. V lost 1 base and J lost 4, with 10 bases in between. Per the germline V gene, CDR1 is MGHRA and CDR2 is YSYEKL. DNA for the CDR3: TGCGCCAGCAGCCAAGCGTGGCTGTCAGAGACCCAGTACTTC. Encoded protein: CASSQAWLSETQYF.